The sequence of this TCR beta chain was determined in a study of shared clonotypes between healthy human individuals. V shed 3 bases, J shed 6 bases, and the junction held 8 bases outside the gene matches. This CDR3 spans 15 amino acids. Per the germline V gene, CDR1 is KGHSH and CDR2 is LQKENI. Data came from immunoSEQ multiplex PCR; TCRdb stores just in-frame clones and leaves some out. The data contain around 1.1 million clones, about 72% of them singletons. Study-level findings and limits: Compared with memory subsets, naive subsets generally had larger estimated richness.

Concerning this clone: As yet, its antigen is unknown.

V and J are TRBV18 and TRBJ2-1; 7 nucleotides agree with TRBD2. Sample: memory CD4+ T cells from PBMCs. Sample subset: CD45RA-negative fraction. The sequence derives from a man younger than 35 in good health. Some clones in this sample may be carry-over from other donors' samples. The CDR3 sequence is CASSPIAGSTNEQFF. The CDR3 bases are TGTGCCAGCTCACCTATAGCGGGTTCGACCAATGAGCAGTTCTTC.